Listed below are T cell receptor beta chains from one sample, sequenced in a study of blood T cell repertoires in COVID-19. Produced via immunoSEQ multiplex PCR; TCRdb's table is partial and in-frame only. The sample comprises about 190,000 clones, around 86% of which are singletons, and around 7% rests with the top ten. Sequencing input: peripheral blood. The receptors shown here come from a man in his forties with acute or convalescent COVID-19. Each CDR3 is given with its conserved first and last residue. A D gene is named only where the DNA matches it firmly. Clone size appears in some rows only: once, few, many, or a class for an expanded clone.

v_call	j_call	clone_size	d_call	cdr3_nt	cdr3_aa
TRBV25-1	TRBJ1-4	.	TRBD1	TGTGCCAGCAGCGTGGGACAGGGCCAGAATGAAAAACTGTTTTTT	CASSVGQGQNEKLFF
TRBV30	TRBJ2-7	.	.	TGTGCCTGGAGTTATAATACCTACGAGCAGTACTTC	CAWSYNTYEQYF
TRBV6-2/TRBV6-3	TRBJ2-2	.	.	TGTGCCAGCAGTTACCTAGACGGGAGCGGGGAGCTGTTTTTT	CASSYLDGSGELFF
TRBV2	TRBJ2-7	.	.	TGTGCCAGCAGTGGTTGGTCAGGGGCCCTTGGGGAGCAGTACTTC	CASSGWSGALGEQYF
TRBV28	TRBJ1-5	.	.	TGTGCCAGCAGTTTATTGGGGGGGTATCAGCCCCAGCATTTT	CASSLLGGYQPQHF
TRBV6-5	TRBJ1-2	.	.	TGTGCCAGCAGTCCGGACAGCCTGGGAGGCTACACCTTC	CASSPDSLGGYTF
TRBV6-5	TRBJ2-7	.	.	TGTGCCAGCAGCCTGGACACCTCCCGCTCCTACGAGCAGTACTTC	CASSLDTSRSYEQYF
TRBV6-5	TRBJ2-7	.	.	TGTGCCAGCAGTTACGCCCTAGCGTCTAGCTCCTACGAGCAGTACTTC	CASSYALASSSYEQYF
TRBV27	TRBJ2-7	.	.	TGTGCCAGCAGTTTTATCTTAGCGGACACCTACGAGCAGTACTTC	CASSFILADTYEQYF
TRBV21-1	TRBJ2-2	once	.	TGTGCCAGCAGCAACGATCGGGAGCTAAAAGGATCAACCGGGGAGCTGTTTTTT	CASSNDRELKGSTGELFF
TRBV12-3/TRBV12-4	TRBJ1-2	.	.	TGTGCCAGCAGTTTAGCAGGGGGCTATGGCTACACCTTC	CASSLAGGYGYTF
TRBV3-1/TRBV3-2	TRBJ2-7	once	.	TGTGCCAGCAGCCAAACCGGCAGGGTGGTGGACGAGCAGTACTTC	CASSQTGRVVDEQYF
TRBV7-2	TRBJ2-5	.	TRBD2	TGTGCCAGCAGCTTTCCGACGGGACTAGCGGGGCACGAGACCCAGTACTTC	CASSFPTGLAGHETQYF
TRBV7-9	TRBJ1-2	.	TRBD1	TGTGCCAGCAGCTTCGCGACAGGGACGTACGGCTACACCTTC	CASSFATGTYGYTF
TRBV7-2	TRBJ1-3	.	.	TGTGCCACCTTTGGAGGTTTCGCTGGAAACACCATATATTTT	CATFGGFAGNTIYF
TRBV3-1/TRBV3-2	TRBJ2-7	.	.	TGTGCCAGCAGCCTAGGGAGTATGGACGAGCAGTACTTC	CASSLGSMDEQYF
TRBV5-1	TRBJ1-2	.	.	TGCGCCAGCAGCTTGGAAGGGAGTTATGGCTACACCTTC	CASSLEGSYGYTF
TRBV5-4	TRBJ2-1	.	.	TGTGCCAGCAGCTTGGTTGGACAGCCTAAGTTCTTC	CASSLVGQPKFF
TRBV18	TRBJ1-2	.	.	TGTGCCAGCTCACCACCGACAGAGTATGGCTACACCTTC	CASSPPTEYGYTF
TRBV12-3/TRBV12-4	TRBJ2-2	.	.	TGTGCCAGCAGGGGCGGGTCCACCGGGGAGCTGTTTTTT	CASRGGSTGELFF
TRBV18	TRBJ1-1	.	.	TGTGCCAGCTCACCACCGTCCAGAACTGAAGCTTTCTTT	CASSPPSRTEAFF
TRBV6-2/TRBV6-3	TRBJ2-1	.	.	TGTGCCAGCATCCCCCGGGGGACAGTGAATGAGCAGTTCTTC	CASIPRGTVNEQFF
TRBV7-3	TRBJ2-7	.	TRBD1	TGTGCCAGCAGCTTAGTCGGGACAGGGTTGGGTGGCGAGCAGTACTTC	CASSLVGTGLGGEQYF
TRBV7-2	TRBJ1-3	.	.	TGTGCCAGCAGCCAGAACAGTCGGGGGGCCAGCTCTGGAAACACCATATATTTT	CASSQNSRGASSGNTIYF
TRBV2	TRBJ1-3	.	.	TGTGCCAGCAGTGAATCGGGGTTGGGAAACACCATATATTTT	CASSESGLGNTIYF